This T cell receptor (beta chain) was captured by sequencing in a study of cytomegalovirus exposure and HLA in healthy donors. TCRdb's copy holds only in-frame clones and misses some; the assay was immunoSEQ multiplex PCR. The data contain approximately 300,000 clones, about 90% of them singletons. CDR1 is MGHRA and CDR2 is YSYEKL in the germline V gene. This CDR3 is built from 14 residues. With 4 bases removed from V and 1 base from J, the gap between germline ends came to 8 bases. Sequences were obtained from PBMCs. This chain uses TRBV4-1 with TRBJ1-3; D gene uncertain. The origin of this receptor is a woman in her twenties or thirties in good health and CMV-seropositive. CDR3 bases: TGCGCCAGCAGCCTTTTGCAGTCTGGAAACACCATATATTTT. It yields the protein CASSLLQSGNTIYF.